One and the same sample provided the 8 T cell receptor beta chains below, sequenced in a study of identical twins (dated by TCRdb to 2015 to 2016). The method behind the library was 5' RACE. The listed sequencing device is Illumina HiSeq 2000. TCRdb reran the public reads through fastp at Q25 and MiXCR, keeping productive beta chains. One record per CDR3 amino acid sequence lists the most common genes and DNA. The sample table holds around 650,000 distinct CDR3 sequences, of which less than 9% were seen once. 1.6% of the sample is held by the ten biggest clonotypes. These data were also filed under a second study, of yellow fever vaccine responses in identical twins.

The specimen was PBMCs. These receptors were collected from a woman in her late teens or twenties in good health.

This chain joins TRBV15 and TRBJ1-6, with D possibly matching TRBD1 (5 bases). The CDR3 spans 15 residues. The V and J ends lost 0 bases and 14 bases respectively, with 17 bases between them. Germline CDR1 reads LNHNV; CDR2 reads YYDKDF (reference sequence). Here the CDR3 DNA reads TGTGCCACCAGCAGAGAGGTGTCGCAGGGCGGTTCCCTCCACTTT. Protein sequence: CATSREVSQGGSLHF.

There are a few counts of this clonotype. The gene calls are TRBV14 and TRBJ2-5; 8 bases align to TRBD1. CDR1 is SGHDN, CDR2 FVKESK, per germline. The J segment lost 4 bases and the V segment lost 2 bases, leaving 9 bases of the junction unmatched. The CDR3 length is 16 residues. The CDR3 nucleotides read TGTGCCAGCAGCCAACGGGCAGGGGGCGAACGAGAGACCCAGTACTTC. Its protein is CASSQRAGGERETQYF.

V and J are TRBV28 and TRBJ2-5, with D possibly being TRBD1 or TRBD2 (5 bases each). The V gene lost 5 bases and the J gene lost 5 bases, with 18 bases spanning the gap. CDR3 size: 15 residues. Germline CDR1 is MDHEN and CDR2 is SYDVKM. CDR3 sequence reads: CASSPRDAGVETQYF. In DNA, the CDR3 is TGTGCCAGCAGTCCAAGGGACGCCGGAGTGGAGACCCAGTACTTC.

This clonotype was found a few times. The chain carries TRBV12-3 or TRBV12-4 and TRBJ2-3, with D possibly matching TRBD2 (5 bases). There are 16 residues in the CDR3. Trimming removed 5 bases at V and 2 bases at J, with 17 bases between. This chain's CDR3 is CASSPPWESYTDTQYF. DNA for the CDR3: TGTGCCAGCAGTCCCCCCTGGGAGTCTTACACAGATACGCAGTATTTT.

This clonotype was counted only a few times. This chain joins TRBV20-1 and TRBJ2-7, with 12 bases matching TRBD1. V was clipped by 4 bases and J by 6 bases; unmatched bases: 7. The CDR3 loop spans 14 amino acids. CDR1 and CDR2 (germline): DFQATT, SNEGSKA (reference sequence). CDR3 sequence reads: CSATPGTGGAEQYV. CDR3 bases: TGCAGTGCTACCCCCGGGACAGGGGGCGCCGAGCAGTACGTC.

V and J are TRBV25-1 and TRBJ2-1; 7 positions match TRBD2. V lost 6 bases and J lost 8; bases outside the gene matches: 13. CDR1 is MGHDK, CDR2 SYGVNS, per germline. The CDR3 is 15 amino acids. This CDR3 reads CASRGPLRGRDEQFF. The CDR3 nucleotides are TGTGCCAGCAGAGGTCCCCTTCGGGGGAGGGATGAGCAGTTCTTC.

This clonotype was recorded many times. This sequence joins TRBV5-1 and TRBJ2-3, with 9 bases fitting TRBD2. Germline CDR1 SGHRS, CDR2 YFSETQ. The CDR3 covers 16 residues. With V trimmed by 0 bases and J by 5 bases, 7 bases remained unmatched. CDR3 residues: CASSLGFLAGRDTQYF. The CDR3 nucleotides are TGCGCCAGCAGCTTGGGCTTTCTAGCGGGAAGAGATACGCAGTATTTT. The full variable domain, rest sourced from reference TRBV5-1 and TRBJ2-3, is KAGVTQTPRYLIKTRGQQVTLSCSPISGHRSVSWYQQTPGQGLQFLFEYFSETQRNKGNFPGRFSGRQFSNSRSEMNVSTLELGDSALYLCASSLGFLAGRDTQYFGPGTRLTVL.

The rearrangement uses TRBV4-1 and TRBJ2-3; D remains ambiguous. The V gene lost 5 bases and the J gene lost 5 bases, with 14 bases spanning the gap. CDR1 and CDR2 (germline): MGHRA, YSYEKL. CDR3 length: 14 residues. The CDR3 nucleotides are TGCGCCAGCAGCAAAGTAACCAGTGGAGATACGCAGTATTTT. It encodes CASSKVTSGDTQYF.